Described below is a single TCR beta chain sequence and its context. This entry is derived from a study of blood T cell repertoires in COVID-19. Source study methods: Amplification of reference gene primers was used by the study to estimate nucleated cell counts. Sequenced by immunoSEQ multiplex PCR; TCRdb stores in-frame clones only, minus some. That table furnishes V, J and clone size, whereas the DNA furnished D and trimming. The data hold more than 110,000 clones, with 86% observed a single time. Germline V gene sequence: CDR1 DFQATT, CDR2 SNEGSKA (reference sequence). The CDR3 has 14 residues. Trimming took 3 bases from V and 1 from J; bases not matched to a gene: 2.

The sequence derives from a man between 45 and 60 years old who had recovered from COVID-19. Sequenced sample: PBMCs or T cells enriched from blood (not recorded which). The J gene is TRBJ2-3, the V gene TRBV20-1, with 9 bases lining up with TRBD2. Here the CDR3 reads CSASWTSGTDTQYF. The CDR3 bases are TGCAGTGCTAGTTGGACTAGCGGCACAGATACGCAGTATTTT.